A single T cell receptor (beta chain) is shown here with its context. This entry belongs to a study of blood T cell repertoires in COVID-19. Study in general: The samples span acute and convalescent COVID-19 from the United States, Italy and Spain.

As processed by the authors: Reference gene primer amplification yielded estimated nucleated cell counts. Data came from immunoSEQ multiplex PCR; TCRdb stores just in-frame clones and leaves some out. Clone size and V and J calls were adopted from that table, with D and trimming inferred from the DNA. The profile covers almost 50,000 clones, with 84% appearing a single time and roughly 1.5% taken by the ten largest. V gave up 5 bases and J gave up 6 bases; unmatched junction bases: 8. The length of the CDR3 is 16 residues. The germline CDR1 and CDR2 sequences are SGHRS and YFSETQ. The source material was peripheral blood. The sequence was obtained from a man in his fifties with acute or convalescent COVID-19. The V call is TRBV5-1, the J call TRBJ2-1, with 13 bases fitting TRBD2. In nucleotides, the CDR3 is TGCGCCAGCAGACTCAGAGGGACTAGCGGGATCAATGAGCAGTTCTTC. Amino acids: CASRLRGTSGINEQFF.